What follows are 22 T cell receptor beta chains derived from one specimen sequenced in a study of CD8+CD57+ T cells in acquired aplastic anemia. Profiles of TCR beta VDJ and CDR3 were generated from a genomic DNA template. One entry per CDR3 protein results from TCRdb running MiXCR on the reads. The table includes around 180,000 distinct CDR3 sequences, roughly 64% detected once. The sequencing input was sorted CD4+, CD8+, or CD8+CD57+ T cells (not recorded which) from PBMCs. These receptors were obtained from a human donor with severe aplastic anemia or a healthy control (not recorded which).

This clonotype was observed a handful of times. The V gene is TRBV29-1, the J gene TRBJ1-2; TRBD1 might be the D (6 bases). CDR3 length: 13 residues. Trimming left V 4 bases short and J 2 bases short, with 11 bases between. CDR1 and CDR2 (germline): SQVTM, ANQGSEA. The CDR3 here is CSVGAGANYGYTF. CDR3 coding DNA: TGCAGCGTTGGGGCAGGGGCCAACTATGGCTACACCTTC.

The chain has TRBV12-3 or TRBV12-4 and TRBJ1-1, with a possible D match to TRBD1 (6 bases). The CDR3 loop spans 14 amino acids. Trimming removed 9 bases at V and 6 bases at J, with 20 bases between. The CDR3 sequence is CASIGRGVGAEAFF. CDR3 nucleotides: TGTGCCAGTATTGGTAGGGGGGTAGGGGCTGAAGCTTTCTTT.

There are many counts of this clonotype. The chain couples TRBV9 to TRBJ2-7; D is undetermined. CDR1 and CDR2 (germline): SGDLS, YYNGEE. There are 13 residues in the CDR3. Trimming removed 4 bases from V and 6 bases from J, with 14 bases in between. CDR3 sequence reads: CASSPHPQREQYF. CDR3 bases: TGTGCCAGCAGCCCCCATCCCCAACGCGAGCAGTACTTC.

This clonotype was seen a few times. The chain employs TRBV27 and TRBJ2-5; 9 bases align to TRBD2. This CDR3 comprises 16 residues. Germline assignment: CDR1 MNHEY and CDR2 SMNVEV (reference sequence). Losses at the gene ends were 5 bases for V and 5 bases for J; bases not matched to a gene: 12. Here the CDR3 DNA reads TGTGCCAGCAGTGGTTTCCCTAGCGGGGATTGGGAGACCCAGTACTTC. Its translation: CASSGFPSGDWETQYF.

CDR3 nucleotides: TGCAGTGCCAGATTGACTAGCGGGAGTCCCAATGAGCAGTTCTTC. This codes for CSARLTSGSPNEQFF. The rearrangement uses TRBV20-1 and TRBJ2-1; 12 bases agree with TRBD2. J gave up 6 bases and V 6 bases, and 9 bases lay outside the gene matches. CDR1 and CDR2 from the germline V gene are DFQATT and SNEGSKA (reference sequence). The CDR3 is made up of 15 amino acids.

The genes are TRBV24-1 and TRBJ1-6; D call uncertain. In germline, CDR1 is KGHDR, CDR2 SFDVKD. V lost 8 bases and J lost 8, with 15 bases in between. The CDR3 runs to 14 residues. DNA of the CDR3: TGTGCCACCAATGTAAGGCAGGTTGATTCACCCCTCCACTTT. This sequence encodes CATNVRQVDSPLHF.

This clonotype appeared a single time. A read error may account for a junction end that differs from germline. The chain has TRBV5-8 and TRBJ1-6, with D uncertain. Per the germline V gene, CDR1 is SGHTS and CDR2 is YDEGEE. This CDR3 is built from 14 residues. The CDR3 bases are TGCGCCAGCAGCTTGGAAGGGTTGCGTTCACCCCTCCACTTT. Translating it yields CASSLEGLRSPLHF.

V is TRBV5-1 and J is TRBJ1-1; tentatively, D is TRBD1 (6 bases). The CDR3 totals 12 residues. V lost 3 bases to trimming and J lost 9 bases, with 12 bases between them. The germline V gene encodes CDR1 SGHRS and CDR2 YFSETQ. CDR3 DNA: TGCGCCAGCAGCTCAGGGGACGCAAAAGCTTTCTTT. Protein: CASSSGDAKAFF. The whole variable domain, filled in from reference TRBV5-1 and TRBJ1-1, reads KAGVTQTPRYLIKTRGQQVTLSCSPISGHRSVSWYQQTPGQGLQFLFEYFSETQRNKGNFPGRFSGRQFSNSRSEMNVSTLELGDSALYLCASSSGDAKAFFGQGTRLTVV.

V is TRBV7-9 and J is TRBJ2-2; D unresolved. Germline CDR1 and CDR2: SEHNR and FQNEAQ (reference sequence). The V end was cut by 2 bases, the J end by 5 bases, with 9 bases between. The CDR3 sequence is 14 residues long. The CDR3 nucleotides read TGTGCCAGCAGCTTAATCCCAGCGACCGGGGAGCTGTTTTTT. Protein product: CASSLIPATGELFF.

This clonotype has just a few counts. The chain combines TRBV15 with TRBJ1-1; 10 positions agree with TRBD1. The germline V gene encodes CDR1 LNHNV and CDR2 YYDKDF (reference sequence). V trimming: 8 bases; J trimming: 4 bases; junction bases outside the gene matches: 7. The CDR3 runs 14 residues. The CDR3 DNA follows: TGTGCCACCTGGGACAGGGGATCGGGCACTGAAGCTTTCTTT. Its protein is CATWDRGSGTEAFF.

This clonotype appeared many times. The V gene is TRBV9, the J gene TRBJ1-5; no firm D call. Trimming shortened V by 1 base and J by 1 base, and 9 bases separated the two germline ends. The V gene's germline CDR1 is SGDLS and CDR2 YYNGEE. The CDR3 consists of 15 residues. The CDR3 protein is CASSVSGESNQPQHF. As DNA, the CDR3 is TGTGCCAGCAGCGTAAGCGGGGAGAGCAATCAGCCCCAGCATTTT.

The V and J genes are TRBV12-3 or TRBV12-4 and TRBJ2-7, with D tentatively TRBD1 (5 bases). The length of the CDR3 is 18 residues. V was shortened by 6 bases and J by 3 bases, with 27 bases between the two germline ends. CDR3 protein: CASSLSSYGQGEGYEQYF. The CDR3, as DNA: TGTGCCAGCAGCTTAAGCAGTTATGGGCAGGGTGAAGGCTACGAGCAGTACTTC.

This chain uses TRBV20-1 with TRBJ2-3; D is unclear. This CDR3 region has 15 residues. Germline CDR1 DFQATT, CDR2 SNEGSKA (reference sequence). Trimming left V 6 bases short and J 1 base short, with 17 bases between. The CDR3 here is CSASKVVFGTDTQYF. In DNA, the CDR3 is TGCAGTGCCAGTAAAGTTGTGTTTGGCACAGATACGCAGTATTTT.

This clonotype was counted a few times. J is TRBJ2-1 and V is TRBV6-5; possibly TRBD1 for D (6 bases). The germline V gene encodes CDR1 MNHEY and CDR2 SVGAGI. Trimming took 6 bases from V and 3 from J, leaving 24 bases between them. The CDR3 spans 18 residues. This CDR3 reads CASRPLQRQGIGYNEQFF. DNA of the CDR3: TGTGCCAGCAGACCCCTCCAACGGCAGGGGATTGGCTACAATGAGCAGTTCTTC.

Ten or more counts support this clonotype. V and J are TRBV3-1 and TRBJ2-7; D tentatively fits TRBD1 or TRBD2 (5 bases each). The CDR3 runs to 14 residues. Germline CDR1 and CDR2: LGHDT and YNNKEL (reference sequence). V lost 3 bases and J lost 4, with 13 bases in between. CDR3 residues: CASSHSGTVYEQYF. CDR3 sequence (DNA): TGTGCCAGCAGCCATTCCGGGACGGTATACGAGCAGTACTTC.

This clonotype was observed at least ten times. J is TRBJ1-2 and V is TRBV5-1, with 9 positions matching TRBD1. The CDR3 covers 13 residues. V was pared by 1 base and J by 8 bases, with 3 bases of the junction left unmatched. Germline lookup yields CDR1 SGHRS and CDR2 YFSETQ. The CDR3 DNA sequence: TGCGCCAGCAGCTTGCGACAGGGGGGCGGCTACACCTTC. Encoded protein: CASSLRQGGGYTF.

This chain joins TRBV19 and TRBJ2-3, with 7 bases aligning to TRBD1. Germline loops: CDR1 LNHDA, CDR2 SQIVND (reference sequence). The CDR3 length is 14 residues. V trimming: 9 bases; J trimming: 5 bases; junction bases outside the gene matches: 11. CDR3 sequence reads: CASDTGAGGDTQYF. DNA for the CDR3: TGTGCCAGCGACACAGGGGCTGGAGGAGATACGCAGTATTTT.

This clonotype was found many times. The chain uses TRBV2 and TRBJ2-7; the D gene is possibly TRBD2 (6 bases). The CDR3 consists of 15 residues. V lost 6 bases and J 3 bases, leaving 18 bases between the germline ends. In germline, CDR1 is SNHLY, CDR2 FYNNEI. CDR3 residues: CASSGTPNDYYEQYF. CDR3 bases: TGTGCCAGCAGCGGGACTCCTAATGATTACTACGAGCAGTACTTC.

J is TRBJ2-7 and V is TRBV7-9; D perhaps matches TRBD1 (5 bases). Germline V gives CDR1 SEHNR, CDR2 FQNEAQ (reference sequence). V lost 1 base, J lost 3 bases, and 10 bases lay in between. The CDR3 consists of 14 residues. The CDR3 bases are TGTGCCAGCAGCTTAGGACAGCAGGGCTACGAGCAGTACTTC. Its protein product is CASSLGQQGYEQYF. The complete variable domain, with remaining parts taken from reference TRBV7-9 and TRBJ2-7, reads DTGVSQNPRHKITKRGQNVTFRCDPISEHNRLYWYRQTLGQGPEFLTYFQNEAQLEKSRLLSDRFSAERPKGSFSTLEIQRTEQGDSAMYLCASSLGQQGYEQYFGPGTRLTVT.

The CDR3 nucleotides are TGTGCCAGCAGTGATGTGAGGAACAGGGACCCCTTGTGTCCTGACCAAGAGACCCAGTACTTC. Translating gives CASSDVRNRDPLCPDQETQYF. The chain combines TRBV2 with TRBJ2-5, with D perhaps TRBD1 (6 bases). Between the trimmed V and J ends, which lost 3 bases and 0 bases, there was a span of 29 bases. The CDR3 has 21 residues. Germline assignment: CDR1 SNHLY and CDR2 FYNNEI.

The table lists this clonotype with a few counts. CDR3 in amino acids: CASSQTRASTDTQYF. DNA of the CDR3: TGTGCCAGCAGCCAAACAAGGGCGAGCACAGATACGCAGTATTTT. The chain joins TRBV7-7 to TRBJ2-3; unclear D gene. The germline V gene encodes CDR1 SSHAT and CDR2 FNYEAQ (reference sequence). There are 15 residues in the CDR3. V was shortened by 5 bases and J by 0 bases, with 12 bases between the two germline ends.

The J gene is TRBJ2-2, the V gene TRBV12-3 or TRBV12-4, with 7 nucleotides matching TRBD2. The CDR3 is 16 residues long. V lost 5 bases, J lost 5 bases, and 11 bases stayed unmatched. The CDR3: CASSGTGGVLTGELFF. In DNA, the CDR3 is TGTGCCAGCAGTGGGACTGGGGGGGTTCTAACCGGGGAGCTGTTTTTT.